This T cell receptor beta chain originates from a study of post-analysis software for immune sequencing data. Study background: Included among the disease courses, which were recorded for the cohort, were relapsing-remitting, secondary progressive and progressive-relapsing multiple sclerosis.

Libraries were made from TCR beta cDNA, and they carried unique molecular identifiers. TCRdb processed the PCR reads anew with MiXCR; each CDR3 protein has one entry. The sample contains approximately 440,000 distinct CDR3 sequences, roughly 45% of which appear only once. Trimming took 10 bases from V and 5 from J; bases not matched to a gene: 6. Germline V gene lookup returns CDR1 ENHRY and CDR2 SYGVKD. This CDR3 is 14 amino acids long. Study-wide results and limits: Comparison with controls showed significantly lower normalized Chao1 diversity in multiple sclerosis patients. The five TRBV segments detected at higher frequency in patients than in controls included TRBV5-6, TRBV5-1 and TRBV20-1. Samples prepared in the same batch strongly co-clustered by F measure.

As concerns this clonotype: What it recognizes is unknown. This may be a read error: a much more frequent sequence differs by one nucleotide.

The TCR sequence derives from a girl between 5 and 17 years old with multiple sclerosis. The rearrangement joins TRBV10-3 to TRBJ2-5; 14 nucleotides match TRBD2. The sequenced sample was blood. CDR3: CARLAGGPEETQYF. CDR3 coding DNA: TGTGCCAGACTAGCGGGAGGGCCGGAGGAGACCCAGTACTTC.